Shown below are 31 T cell receptor beta chains from a single sample sequenced in a study of control samples from healthy donors and cancer patients. The assay was immunoSEQ multiplex PCR, and TCRdb's table has in-frame clones only and misses some. This sample has approximately 160,000 clones, with 85% to 95% found just once. The sample taken for sequencing was blood. The origin of the receptors is a woman younger than 35 in good health.

This clone was detected once. The chain recombines TRBV5-6 with TRBJ1-3; 11 bases fit TRBD1. Germline V gives CDR1 SGHDT, CDR2 YYEEEE. With V trimmed by 2 bases and J by 7 bases, 2 bases remained unmatched. This CDR3 region has 14 residues. The CDR3 loop reads CASSFRDRGNTIYF. CDR3 sequence (DNA): TGTGCCAGCAGCTTCAGGGACAGGGGGAACACCATATATTTT.

The rearrangement joins TRBV28 to TRBJ1-2; no definite D call. Germline V lookup: CDR1 MDHEN, CDR2 SYDVKM. The V end was cut by 5 bases, the J end by 2 bases, with 12 bases between. This CDR3 is 14 amino acids long. CDR3 DNA sequence: TGTGCCAGCAGTCCGACCCCATCCAACTATGGCTACACCTTC. It specifies CASSPTPSNYGYTF.

About this clone itself: Compared with germline, one end of the junction differs, possibly owing to a read error. V usage is TRBV5-4 and J usage is TRBJ2-4; 8 bases are a match to TRBD2. This CDR3 is 15 amino acids long. In germline, CDR1 is SGHNT, CDR2 YYREEE (reference sequence). The CDR3 spells CASSFRAGARNIQYF. The DNA for the CDR3 is TGTGCCAGCAGCTTCCGAGCGGGAGCCAGAAACATTCAGTACTTC.

The chain carries TRBV27 and TRBJ2-1; 9 nucleotides line up with TRBD1. The V and J ends lost 5 bases and 6 bases, in that order; junction bases with no gene match: 5. The germline CDR1 and CDR2 sequences are MNHEY and SMNVEV (reference sequence). The CDR3 is made up of 14 amino acids. The CDR3: CASSAGQGTNEQFF. CDR3 in DNA: TGTGCCAGCAGTGCTGGACAGGGGACCAATGAGCAGTTCTTC.

The chain recombines TRBV7-2 with TRBJ2-7; a possible D gene is TRBD2 (6 bases). The CDR3 covers 15 residues. CDR1 and CDR2 (germline): SGHTA, FQGNSA. V was cut by 2 bases and J by 3 bases, with 14 bases left in between. The CDR3 coding sequence is TGTGCCAGCAGCTTAACGCGGGGAGGCCGCTACGAGCAGTACTTC. It translates to CASSLTRGGRYEQYF.

The V gene is TRBV3-1 (or the pseudogene TRBV3-2), the J gene TRBJ2-1; 8 bases agree with TRBD2. The CDR3 extends over 17 amino acids. J was trimmed by 3 bases and V by 0 bases; bases with no gene match: 7. Germline values: CDR1 LGHDT, CDR2 YNNKEL (reference sequence). As DNA, the CDR3 is TGTGCCAGCAGCCAAGATTTCGGTAGCGGGGTCTACAATGAGCAGTTCTTC. Amino acids: CASSQDFGSGVYNEQFF.

CDR3 protein: CASRIRQGNTIYF. Written as DNA, the CDR3 is TGTGCCAGCAGGATTCGACAGGGAAACACCATATATTTT. The V call is TRBV28, the J call TRBJ1-3, with a tentative D call TRBD1 (5 bases). Germline lookup yields CDR1 MDHEN and CDR2 SYDVKM. This CDR3 region has 13 residues. Trimming shortened V by 6 bases and J by 4 bases, and 10 bases separated the two germline ends.

The CDR3 sequence: CASSSVALSTGELFF. Here the CDR3 DNA reads TGTGCCAGCAGTTCGGTAGCCCTATCCACCGGGGAGCTGTTTTTT. The chain links TRBV6-5 to TRBJ2-2; D unresolved. The CDR3 runs 15 residues. Germline CDR1 is MNHEY and CDR2 is SVGAGI. Trimming took off 4 bases at V and 4 bases at J, with 13 bases between the two ends.

This clone was detected only a few times. This chain connects TRBV7-8 to TRBJ2-2; D is perhaps TRBD2 (7 bases). The CDR3 length is 13 residues. Germline V gene lookup returns CDR1 SGHVS and CDR2 FQNEAQ. V was pared by 7 bases and J by 6 bases, with 12 bases between. The DNA for the CDR3 is TGTGCCAGCACAAAGGGGGGGGCCGGGGAGCTGTTTTTT. It translates to CASTKGGAGELFF. The full variable domain, rest sourced from reference TRBV7-8 and TRBJ2-2, is GAGVSQSPRYKVAKRGQDVALRCDPISGHVSLFWYQQALGQGPEFLTYFQNEAQLDKSGLPSDRFFAERPEGSVSTLKIQRTQQEDSAVYLCASTKGGAGELFFGEGSRLTVL.

The chain combines TRBV10-1 with TRBJ1-3; D is uncertain. Trimming shortened V by 3 bases and J by 3 bases, and 12 bases separated the two germline ends. Per germline, CDR1 WNHNN and CDR2 SYGVQD (reference sequence). The CDR3 totals 15 residues. Here the CDR3 reads CASSDGPVFGNTIYF. The CDR3 DNA reads as TGCGCCAGCAGTGACGGGCCAGTCTTTGGAAACACCATATATTTT.

This chain joins TRBV10-3 and TRBJ1-2, with D perhaps matching TRBD1 (5 bases). Germline V gene data show CDR1 as ENHRY and CDR2 as SYGVKD. The V and J ends lost 1 base and 8 bases respectively, with 8 bases between them. The length of the CDR3 is 12 residues. The CDR3, as DNA: TGTGCCATCAGTGAGTTACAGGACGGCTACACCTTC. Amino acids: CAISELQDGYTF.

The rearrangement links TRBV12-3 or TRBV12-4 to TRBJ1-5; TRBD1 might be the D (6 bases). The CDR3 covers 13 residues. Trimming pared 6 bases from V and 7 bases from J, leaving 13 bases between. The CDR3 DNA sequence: TGTGCCAGCAGCTTCGAAGGGGGACAGCCCCAGCATTTT. It translates to CASSFEGGQPQHF.

The rearrangement uses TRBV5-4 and TRBJ1-2; D may be TRBD1 (5 bases). The CDR3 is made up of 20 amino acids. Trimming removed 0 bases from V and 4 bases from J, with 28 bases in between. Germline CDR1 SGHNT, CDR2 YYREEE (reference sequence). CDR3 protein: CASSLGGGAVTLWDPYGYTF. The CDR3 nucleotides read TGTGCCAGCAGCTTGGGGGGGGGAGCTGTAACATTGTGGGACCCCTATGGCTACACCTTC. The variable domain in full, with the rest retrieved from reference TRBV5-4 and TRBJ1-2, is ETGVTQSPTHLIKTRGQQVTLRCSSQSGHNTVSWYQQALGQGPQFIFQYYREEENGRGNFPPRFSGLQFPNYSSELNVNALELDDSALYLCASSLGGGAVTLWDPYGYTFGSGTRLTVV.

CDR3: CAGEFNYGYTF. In DNA, the CDR3 is TGTGCCGGGGAGTTTAACTATGGCTACACCTTC. The V gene is TRBV6-5, the J gene TRBJ1-2; D remains ambiguous. Per the germline V gene, CDR1 is MNHEY and CDR2 is SVGAGI. V was clipped by 11 bases and J by 1 base, with 8 bases between them. The CDR3 covers 11 residues.

The chain recombines TRBV10-3 with TRBJ1-2; D is undetermined. Deletions cut 6 bases from V and 1 base from J, with 3 bases between. The germline gives CDR1 ENHRY, CDR2 SYGVKD. This CDR3 is 11 amino acids long. Here the CDR3 reads CAISYNYGYTF. CDR3 nucleotide sequence: TGTGCCATCAGCTATAACTATGGCTACACCTTC.

The J gene is TRBJ2-7, the V gene TRBV28, with D possibly called TRBD1 or TRBD2 (6 bases each). V lost 3 bases, J lost 5 bases, and 14 bases lay in between. Germline V gene lookup returns CDR1 MDHEN and CDR2 SYDVKM. This CDR3 spans 14 amino acids. DNA for the CDR3: TGTGCCAGCAGTTTTAGGGGGGCTGGCCACGAGCAGTACTTC. This encodes CASSFRGAGHEQYF. The whole variable domain, filled in from reference TRBV28 and TRBJ2-7, reads DVKVTQSSRYLVKRTGEKVFLECVQDMDHENMFWYRQDPGLGLRLIYFSYDVKMKEKGDIPEGYSVSREKKERFSLILESASTNQTSMYLCASSFRGAGHEQYFGPGTRLTVT.

The chain joins TRBV6-1 to TRBJ2-2, with no clear D. The CDR3 runs to 14 residues. CDR1 is MNHNS and CDR2 is SASEGT in the germline V gene. V gave up 1 base and J gave up 3 bases, with 6 bases separating them. This chain's CDR3 is CASSEVRYTGELFF. The CDR3 DNA sequence: TGTGCCAGCAGTGAAGTAAGGTACACCGGGGAGCTGTTTTTT.

J is TRBJ2-2 and V is TRBV13; D gene unclear. Trimming took off 8 bases at V and 2 bases at J, with 6 bases between the two ends. The CDR3 is 12 amino acids. CDR1 and CDR2 from the germline V gene are PRHDT and FYEKMQ (reference sequence). CDR3 amino acids: CASGGNTGELFF. CDR3 coding DNA: TGTGCCAGCGGCGGAAACACCGGGGAGCTGTTTTTT. Variable domain in full (rest from reference TRBV13 and TRBJ2-2): AAGVIQSPRHLIKEKRETATLKCYPIPRHDTVYWYQQGPGQDPQFLISFYEKMQSDKGSIPDRFSAQQFSDYHSELNMSSLELGDSALYFCASGGNTGELFFGEGSRLTVL.

CDR3 DNA sequence: TGTGCCAGCAGTTATACGCCGGGGGAGGCGCATGGCTACACCTTC. Protein sequence: CASSYTPGEAHGYTF. This chain connects TRBV28 to TRBJ1-2; maybe TRBD1 (5 bases). Trimming removed 4 bases at V and 6 bases at J, with 18 bases between. The CDR3 runs 15 residues. Per the germline V gene, CDR1 is MDHEN and CDR2 is SYDVKM.

The chain uses TRBV4-1 and TRBJ1-4; tentative D call: TRBD1 (5 bases). The CDR3 has 15 residues. Germline CDR1 MGHRA, CDR2 YSYEKL. V gave up 1 base and J gave up 7 bases, with 13 bases separating them. The chain's CDR3 is CASSQGRASFEKLFF. In nucleotides, the CDR3 is TGCGCCAGCAGCCAAGGCAGGGCCTCGTTTGAAAAACTGTTTTTT.

V is TRBV10-3 and J is TRBJ2-1, with 8 bases lining up with TRBD1. The germline gives CDR1 ENHRY, CDR2 SYGVKD. The CDR3 extends over 15 amino acids. Trimming cost V 3 bases and J 7 bases; bases outside gene matches: 8. The CDR3 is CAISDAGTGINEQFF. In DNA form, the CDR3 reads TGTGCCATCAGTGACGCCGGGACAGGAATAAATGAGCAGTTCTTC.

The gene calls are TRBV3-1 (or the pseudogene TRBV3-2) and TRBJ2-5; D gene unclear. This CDR3 is built from 14 residues. Between the trimmed V and J ends, which lost 4 bases and 4 bases, there was a span of 13 bases. Germline CDR1 LGHDT, CDR2 YNNKEL (reference sequence). The chain's CDR3 is CASSPPRLSETQYF. Written as DNA, the CDR3 is TGTGCCAGCAGCCCGCCCCGATTGTCAGAGACCCAGTACTTC.

This chain connects TRBV7-2 to TRBJ1-1; D is unclear. With 5 bases removed from V and 6 bases from J, the gap between germline ends came to 13 bases. CDR1 and CDR2 from the germline V gene are SGHTA and FQGNSA. The CDR3 extends over 13 amino acids. CDR3 in DNA: TGTGCCAGCAGCCGTCCCCCGAGGGCTGAAGCTTTCTTT. It translates to CASSRPPRAEAFF.

This rearrangement joins TRBV5-6 to TRBJ1-1; D perhaps matches TRBD1 (5 bases). The CDR3 has 16 amino acids. V was trimmed by 4 bases and J by 6 bases, leaving 22 bases between them. Germline lookup yields CDR1 SGHDT and CDR2 YYEEEE. The CDR3, as DNA: TGTGCCAGCAGCCGCATGTCCGACGGGGCCCTAGCTGAAGCTTTCTTT. It encodes CASSRMSDGALAEAFF.

A word on this clone: The same CDR3 arises from other DNA sequences in this sample as well. V usage is TRBV7-2 and J usage is TRBJ2-7; tentatively, D is TRBD1 or TRBD2 (5 bases each). The CDR3 loop spans 14 amino acids. Germline values: CDR1 SGHTA, CDR2 FQGNSA. Trimming took off 5 bases at V and 2 bases at J, with 13 bases between the two ends. The CDR3 sequence: CASSRDQGAYEQYF. The CDR3 DNA reads as TGTGCCAGCAGCCGCGACCAGGGAGCCTACGAGCAGTACTTC.

The chain has TRBV10-3 and TRBJ1-5; 12 bases line up with TRBD1. Germline CDR1 is ENHRY and CDR2 is SYGVKD. The CDR3 is 16 residues long. V shed 2 bases and J 7 bases; nucleotides not matched to a gene: 6. The CDR3 loop reads CAISEAGTGGWQPQHF. CDR3 nucleotide sequence: TGTGCCATCAGTGAGGCGGGGACAGGGGGCTGGCAGCCCCAGCATTTT.

This chain joins TRBV7-8 and TRBJ2-3, with D unclear. In germline, CDR1 is SGHVS, CDR2 FQNEAQ. V was clipped by 3 bases and J by 0 bases, with 10 bases between them. The length of the CDR3 is 15 residues. The CDR3 DNA follows: TGTGCCAGCAGCTTCAGACACCCTAGCACAGATACGCAGTATTTT. Amino acids: CASSFRHPSTDTQYF. Drawing the rest from reference TRBV7-8 and TRBJ2-3, the complete variable domain is GAGVSQSPRYKVAKRGQDVALRCDPISGHVSLFWYQQALGQGPEFLTYFQNEAQLDKSGLPSDRFFAERPEGSVSTLKIQRTQQEDSAVYLCASSFRHPSTDTQYFGPGTRLTVL.

The gene calls are TRBV6-6 and TRBJ1-1, with 7 bases fitting TRBD1. Germline trimming cut 5 bases from V and 4 bases from J; bases unmatched to any gene: 16. This CDR3 has 17 residues. CDR1 and CDR2 (germline): MNHNY, SVGAGI (reference sequence). CDR3 in amino acids: CASSLTPGQRSGTEAFF. CDR3 DNA sequence: TGTGCCAGCAGTCTCACTCCGGGACAGCGATCGGGCACTGAAGCTTTCTTT.

The chain joins TRBV19 to TRBJ1-1, with D maybe TRBD1 (6 bases). The V gene's germline CDR1 is LNHDA and CDR2 SQIVND (reference sequence). CDR3 length: 14 amino acids. The V end was cut by 7 bases, the J end by 1 base, with 13 bases between. The CDR3 sequence is CASTGTYWNTEAFF. In DNA, the CDR3 is TGTGCCAGTACCGGGACATATTGGAACACTGAAGCTTTCTTT.

The DNA of the CDR3 is TGTGCCAGCAGCTTAGGCTGGACAGAGAACACTGAAGCTTTCTTT. Protein product: CASSLGWTENTEAFF. J is TRBJ1-1 and V is TRBV7-9, with a possible D match to TRBD1 (6 bases). V lost 1 base to trimming and J lost 1 base, with 10 bases between them. This CDR3 has 15 amino acids. CDR1 and CDR2 from the germline V gene are SEHNR and FQNEAQ (reference sequence).

CDR3 protein: CASSFGGGAYGYTF. The DNA for the CDR3 is TGTGCCAGCAGTTTCGGGGGAGGCGCCTATGGCTACACCTTC. The gene calls are TRBV28 and TRBJ1-2, with a possible D match to TRBD1 (5 bases). Germline V gene data show CDR1 as MDHEN and CDR2 as SYDVKM. The CDR3 is made up of 14 amino acids. The V and J ends lost 3 bases and 4 bases respectively, with 12 bases between them.